This T cell receptor beta chain was recovered during a study of T cell changes during pregnancy in multiple sclerosis. The CDR3 contains 18 residues. Trimming took 2 bases from V and 0 from J; bases not matched to a gene: 8. Germline CDR1 and CDR2: SGDLS and YYNGEE. The data were produced by immunoSEQ multiplex PCR, yet TCRdb's version contains in-frame clones alone and is incomplete. The sample consists of 70,000 to 95,000 clones, 80% to 95% of them appearing once. This clonotype originated in a female donor with multiple sclerosis, enrolled in a pregnancy study. Here the sequenced sample was peripheral blood, taken in the first trimester of pregnancy. The genes are TRBV9 and TRBJ2-2; TRBD2 aligns across 9 bases. This CDR3 reads CASSVAGGPPANTGELFF. The CDR3 DNA sequence: TGTGCCAGCAGCGTTGCGGGGGGGCCACCAGCGAACACCGGGGAGCTGTTTTTT. The whole variable domain, remainder taken from reference TRBV9 and TRBJ2-2, is DSGVTQTPKHLITATGQRVTLRCSPRSGDLSVYWYQQSLDQGLQFLIQYYNGEERAKGNILERFSAQQFPDLHSELNLSSLELGDSALYFCASSVAGGPPANTGELFFGEGSRLTVL.